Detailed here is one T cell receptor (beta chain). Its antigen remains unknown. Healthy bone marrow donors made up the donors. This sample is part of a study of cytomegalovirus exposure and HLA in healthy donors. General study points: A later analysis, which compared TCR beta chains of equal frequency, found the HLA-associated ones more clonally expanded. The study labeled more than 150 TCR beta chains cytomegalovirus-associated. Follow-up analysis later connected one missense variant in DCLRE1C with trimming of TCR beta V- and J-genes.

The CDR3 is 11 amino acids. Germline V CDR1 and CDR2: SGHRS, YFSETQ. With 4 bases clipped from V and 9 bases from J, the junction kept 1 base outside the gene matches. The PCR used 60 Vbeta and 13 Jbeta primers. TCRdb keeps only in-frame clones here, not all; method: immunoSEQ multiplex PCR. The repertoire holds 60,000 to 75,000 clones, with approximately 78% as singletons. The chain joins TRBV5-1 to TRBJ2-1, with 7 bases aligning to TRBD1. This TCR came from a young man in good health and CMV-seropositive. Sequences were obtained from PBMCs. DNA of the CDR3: TGCGCCAGCAGCGAGGGGGCTGAGCAGTTCTTC. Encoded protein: CASSEGAEQFF.